The 14 T cell receptor beta chains given below trace back to one sample, sequenced in a study of identical twins. TCRdb analysed the 5' RACE reads with MiXCR anew, one entry per CDR3 protein. This table holds some 500,000 distinct CDR3 sequences, 22% found once. This same sample was also taken into another study, of T cells expressing NK-cell markers.

The sample consisted of CD4+ T cells sorted from blood. These receptors originate from a woman aged 18-35 years in good health.

A word on this clonotype: An end of the junction differs from the germline gene, which may be a read error. This rearrangement joins TRBV5-1 to TRBJ2-5; D not certain. Germline lookup yields CDR1 SGHRS and CDR2 YFSETQ. This CDR3 has 12 amino acids. The CDR3 DNA reads TGCGCCGGCAGCTTGGAACGGGAGACCCAGTACTTC. The encoded protein is CAGSLERETQYF. The full variable domain, its missing parts supplied by reference TRBV5-1 and TRBJ2-5, is KAGVTQTPRYLIKTRGQQVTLSCSPISGHRSVSWYQQTPGQGLQFLFEYFSETQRNKGNFPGRFSGRQFSNSRSEMNVSTLELGDSALYLCAGSLERETQYFGPGTRLLVL.

In its sample, this clonotype was seen a few times. The J gene is TRBJ2-7, the V gene TRBV9; D perhaps matches TRBD1 (6 bases). The CDR3 spans 13 residues. Germline V gives CDR1 SGDLS, CDR2 YYNGEE. Trimming left V 4 bases short and J 5 bases short, with 13 bases between. The CDR3, as DNA: TGTGCCAGCAGCTATACAGGGAAGGACGAGCAGTACTTC. The encoded protein is CASSYTGKDEQYF. Together with reference TRBV9 and TRBJ2-7, the CDR3 gives the full variable domain: DSGVTQTPKHLITATGQRVTLRCSPRSGDLSVYWYQQSLDQGLQFLIQYYNGEERAKGNILERFSAQQFPDLHSELNLSSLELGDSALYFCASSYTGKDEQYFGPGTRLTVT.

This clonotype was counted between two and nine times. The V call is TRBV20-1, the J call TRBJ2-1, with TRBD2 as a possible D gene (6 bases). The V gene's germline CDR1 is DFQATT and CDR2 SNEGSKA (reference sequence). Trimming took 6 bases from V and 6 from J, leaving 18 bases between them. The CDR3 has 14 residues. The CDR3 coding sequence is TGCAGTGCGTTAGCGGCCACCTTATTCAATGAGCAGTTCTTC. Translating gives CSALAATLFNEQFF.

This clonotype was seen a handful of times. The J gene is TRBJ2-1, the V gene TRBV5-1; D not certain. Germline loops: CDR1 SGHRS, CDR2 YFSETQ. The CDR3 has 13 residues. Trimming pared 0 bases from V and 10 bases from J, leaving 11 bases between. The CDR3 is CASSLDPLGEQFF. For the CDR3, the DNA is TGCGCCAGCAGCTTGGACCCTTTAGGAGAGCAGTTCTTC.

The J gene is TRBJ2-3, the V gene TRBV9, with 12 bases that match TRBD2. This CDR3 is 18 amino acids long. Germline V lookup: CDR1 SGDLS, CDR2 YYNGEE. The junction had 5 bases not matched to a gene; V was cut back by 0 bases and J by 0 bases. CDR3 residues: CASSVELAGGTSTDTQYF. DNA for the CDR3: TGTGCCAGCAGCGTAGAACTAGCGGGGGGCACGAGCACAGATACGCAGTATTTT.

The chain joins TRBV4-3 to TRBJ2-3; the match to TRBD2 covers 7 bases. With V trimmed by 0 bases and J by 5 bases, 14 bases remained unmatched. Germline assignment: CDR1 LGHNA and CDR2 YSLEER. The CDR3 is 18 residues long. Here the CDR3 DNA reads TGCGCCAGCAGCCAAGATGCCCAGCGAGCGGGAATTGAAGATACGCAGTATTTT. This translates into CASSQDAQRAGIEDTQYF.

This clonotype was seen many times. The rearrangement uses TRBV29-1 and TRBJ1-1; TRBD1 agrees at 7 bases. CDR1 is SQVTM and CDR2 is ANQGSEA in the germline V gene. This CDR3 has 13 residues. J lost 1 base, V lost 8 bases, and 7 bases had no gene match. CDR3 nucleotides: TGCAGCATCCGGGACAGTAGGAACACTGAAGCTTTCTTT. Protein: CSIRDSRNTEAFF.

This clonotype came up many times. The V gene is TRBV12-3 or TRBV12-4, the J gene TRBJ1-2; the D is unclear. The length of the CDR3 is 12 residues. V was clipped by 0 bases and J by 8 bases, with 7 bases between them. CDR3 sequence (DNA): TGTGCCAGCAGTTTAGCGTCTGGGGGCTACACCTTC. Protein sequence: CASSLASGGYTF.

The genes are TRBV20-1 and TRBJ2-3, with 8 bases that match TRBD2. V gave up 6 bases and J gave up 6 bases; unmatched junction bases: 11. CDR1 and CDR2 (germline): DFQATT, SNEGSKA (reference sequence). CDR3 length: 14 residues. CDR3: CSAQSGGFSDTQYF. In nucleotides, the CDR3 is TGCAGTGCCCAGAGCGGGGGCTTCTCGGATACGCAGTATTTT.

This sequence joins TRBV7-2 and TRBJ2-7; tentative D call: TRBD1 (6 bases). Trimming pared 5 bases from V and 4 bases from J, leaving 12 bases between. In germline, CDR1 is SGHTA, CDR2 FQGNSA. The CDR3 sequence is 13 residues long. CDR3 amino acids: CASSQNRAYEQYF. The CDR3, as DNA: TGTGCCAGCAGCCAAAACAGGGCGTACGAGCAGTACTTC.

V gene TRBV10-3 combines with J gene TRBJ1-1; TRBD1 aligns across 7 bases. Germline lookup yields CDR1 ENHRY and CDR2 SYGVKD. V gave up 2 bases and J gave up 4 bases; unmatched junction bases: 7. The CDR3 runs 15 residues. The CDR3: CAISETGVTSTEAFF. The CDR3 nucleotides are TGTGCCATCAGTGAGACAGGGGTAACTTCCACTGAAGCTTTCTTT.

The chain couples TRBV20-1 to TRBJ2-3; 12 bases line up with TRBD2. The CDR3 sequence is 14 residues long. CDR1 and CDR2 (germline): DFQATT, SNEGSKA (reference sequence). With V trimmed by 0 bases and J by 5 bases, 0 bases remained unmatched. CDR3 amino acids: CSARETSGGDTQYF. The DNA of the CDR3 is TGCAGTGCTAGAGAGACTAGCGGGGGAGATACGCAGTATTTT.

This clonotype was detected a few times. In DNA form, the CDR3 reads TGTGCCAGCAGCTTAGAAGTCGTGACAGGGTATGGCTACACCTTC. Its protein product is CASSLEVVTGYGYTF. The chain employs TRBV7-9 and TRBJ1-2; TRBD1 agrees at 7 bases. The CDR3 runs to 15 residues. Germline CDR1 and CDR2: SEHNR and FQNEAQ (reference sequence). Trimming at V came to 1 base and at J to 5 bases, leaving 7 bases not matched to a gene.

This clonotype turned up a few times. The chain employs TRBV5-1 and TRBJ2-5; D possibly corresponds to TRBD1 (5 bases). The V and J ends lost 3 bases and 4 bases respectively, with 16 bases between them. Per germline, CDR1 SGHRS and CDR2 YFSETQ. The CDR3 runs to 15 residues. DNA of the CDR3: TGCGCCAGCAGCTCCCAAGGGGCCCAAGGAGAGACCCAGTACTTC. This sequence encodes CASSSQGAQGETQYF.